The rows below give T cell receptor beta chains drawn from one sample of a study of blood T cell repertoires in COVID-19. Sequencing used immunoSEQ multiplex PCR; TCRdb keeps in-frame clones, though not all of them. The profile covers approximately 210,000 clones, with over 75% appearing a single time and roughly 6.2% taken by the ten largest. The sample comprised peripheral blood. These receptors originate from a woman between 40 and 50 years old who had recovered from COVID-19. The conserved cysteine and the conserved F or W are not part of the CDR3 here.

j_call v_call cdr3_aa
TRBJ1-2 TRBV12-5 ASGLPGQVLYGYT
TRBJ1-1 TRBV7-2 ASSLRGNTEAF
TRBJ2-5 TRBV7-2 ASSPRETQY
TRBJ2-1 TRBV5-4 ASSLGGLAGKNEQF
TRBJ1-5 TRBV27 ASSLSGTVGNQPQH
TRBJ1-1 TRBV6-5 ASSPTGQGGTEAF
TRBJ1-1 TRBV5-6 ASSLVRGQGGTEAF
TRBJ2-7 TRBV29-1 SVEDPLPGSSGSSYEQY
TRBJ2-5 TRBV4-1 ASSQWLGEETQY
TRBJ2-7 TRBV7-2 ASSISGGAYEQY
TRBJ2-7 TRBV19 ASSMDSRSSYEQY
TRBJ2-7 TRBV6-4 AAAGCAYEQY
TRBJ1-1 TRBV16 ASSQYTGVEAF
TRBJ2-3 TRBV7-9 ASRKLDSGRSEKDTQY
TRBJ1-3 TRBV12-3/TRBV12-4 ASSLYRGNTIY
TRBJ1-3 TRBV28 ASRPTGLGNTIY
TRBJ1-2 TRBV2 ASSEGQTGNYGYT
TRBJ2-2 TRBV30 AWSAWDSLGAGELF
TRBJ2-3 TRBV6-4 ASSAETGSTDTQY
TRBJ1-5 TRBV2 ASSTTDRVYQPQH
TRBJ1-1 TRBV29-1 STARGLTEAF
TRBJ2-3 TRBV3-1/TRBV3-2 ASNHRGGSDTQY
TRBJ1-6 TRBV10-3 AISSGGDNSPLH
TRBJ2-7 TRBV4-2 ASSQDTGGSYEQY
TRBJ2-3 TRBV5-1 ASSLLDTQY
TRBJ2-5 TRBV24-1 ATSDLIRQGDRREETQY
TRBJ1-1 TRBV4-1 ASSHGGQLNTEAF
TRBJ2-1 TRBV6-2/TRBV6-3 ASSYSSTSLNEQF
TRBJ2-1 TRBV30 AWSVRQGIDEQF
TRBJ2-1 TRBV19 ASSLGFSPYNEQF
TRBJ1-5 TRBV7-8 ASSPRGHRVRSVNQPQH
TRBJ2-1 TRBV19 ASSNGARSGTGVYNEQF
TRBJ2-7 TRBV3-1/TRBV3-2 ASSSSGGRSYEQY
TRBJ2-3 TRBV3-1/TRBV3-2 ASSQAGTDTQY
TRBJ1-5 TRBV28 ASSSSGQGSNQPQH
TRBJ2-1 TRBV7-9 ASSLDRDGQF
TRBJ2-5 TRBV5-5 ASSRWTDKETQY
TRBJ2-7 TRBV30 AWKNPGTGTYEQY
TRBJ1-2 TRBV7-8 ASSLGGRGLGYT
TRBJ2-7 TRBV11-2 ASSLEGQGAYEQY
TRBJ2-4 TRBV2 ASSDGAKNIQY
TRBJ1-2 TRBV7-9 ASSSPGQGNYGYT
TRBJ2-1 TRBV30 ALRGDSLSYNEQF
TRBJ1-5 TRBV27 ASRDRGQPQH
TRBJ2-7 TRBV7-9 ASSLSGIGSYEQY
TRBJ1-1 TRBV24-1 ATSDSQGGSEAF
TRBJ2-3 TRBV6-6 ASSFKAGGDTDTQY
TRBJ1-2 TRBV30 AWDQWDRGNGYT